This paragraph covers one T cell receptor (beta chain) sequence. Its specificity is unknown. Both 60 Vbeta primers and 13 Jbeta primers went into the PCR. TCRdb keeps only in-frame clones here, not all; method: immunoSEQ multiplex PCR. The sample carries about 100,000 clones, roughly 84% recorded once. The donors, nominally healthy at sampling, likely had unrecorded immune exposures. The data are from a study of cytomegalovirus exposure and HLA in healthy donors. Study-level findings and limits: Later work showed greater clonal expansion in HLA-associated TCR beta chains than in equally common others.

The sequence came from a woman between 18 and 30 years old in good health and CMV-seronegative. The sample taken for sequencing was PBMCs.

In DNA, the CDR3 is TGTGCCAGTGGACAGGGGGAGACCCAGTACTTC. The encoded protein is CASGQGETQYF. This rearrangement joins TRBV19 to TRBJ2-5, with 9 bases fitting TRBD1. This CDR3 spans 11 amino acids. Germline CDR1 LNHDA, CDR2 SQIVND (reference sequence). V lost 8 bases, J lost 5 bases, and 0 bases stayed unmatched.